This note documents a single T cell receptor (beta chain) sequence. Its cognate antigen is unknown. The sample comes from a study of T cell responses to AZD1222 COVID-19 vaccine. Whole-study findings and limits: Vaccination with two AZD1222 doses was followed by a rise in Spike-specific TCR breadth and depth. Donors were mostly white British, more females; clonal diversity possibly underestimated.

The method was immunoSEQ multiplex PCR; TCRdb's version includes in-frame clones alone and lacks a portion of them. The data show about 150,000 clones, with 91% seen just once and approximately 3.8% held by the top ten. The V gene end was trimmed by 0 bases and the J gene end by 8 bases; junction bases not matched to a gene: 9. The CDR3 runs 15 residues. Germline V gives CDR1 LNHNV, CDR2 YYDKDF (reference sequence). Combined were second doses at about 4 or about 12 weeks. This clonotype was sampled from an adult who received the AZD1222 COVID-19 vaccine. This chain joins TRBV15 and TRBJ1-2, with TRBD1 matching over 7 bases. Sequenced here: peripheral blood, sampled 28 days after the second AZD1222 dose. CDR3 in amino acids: CATSRDRGQGQGYTF. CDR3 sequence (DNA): TGTGCCACCAGCAGAGATCGAGGGCAGGGACAGGGCTACACCTTC.